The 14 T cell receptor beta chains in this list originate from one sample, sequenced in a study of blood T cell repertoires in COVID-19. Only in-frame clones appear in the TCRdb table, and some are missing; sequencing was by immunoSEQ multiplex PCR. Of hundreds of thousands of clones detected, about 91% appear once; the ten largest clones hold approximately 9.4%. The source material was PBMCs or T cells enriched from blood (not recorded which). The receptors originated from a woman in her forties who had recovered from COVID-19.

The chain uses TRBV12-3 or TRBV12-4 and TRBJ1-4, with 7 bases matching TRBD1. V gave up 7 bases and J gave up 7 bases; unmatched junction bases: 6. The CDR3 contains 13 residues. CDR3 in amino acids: CASTPRDSEKLFF. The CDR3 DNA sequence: TGTGCCAGCACCCCTCGGGACAGTGAAAAACTGTTTTTT.

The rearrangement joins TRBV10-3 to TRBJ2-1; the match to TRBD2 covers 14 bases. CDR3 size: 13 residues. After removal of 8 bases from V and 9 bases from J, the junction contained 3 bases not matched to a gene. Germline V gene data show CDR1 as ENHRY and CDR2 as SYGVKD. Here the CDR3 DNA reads TGTGCCATCGGGACTAGCGGGAGTGTTGAGCAGTTCTTC. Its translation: CAIGTSGSVEQFF.

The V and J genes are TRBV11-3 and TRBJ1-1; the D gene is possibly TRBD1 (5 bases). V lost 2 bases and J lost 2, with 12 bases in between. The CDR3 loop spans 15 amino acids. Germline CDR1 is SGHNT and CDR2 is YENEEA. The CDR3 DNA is TGTGCCAGCAGCTTATCGCAGGGCCTTAACACTGAAGCTTTCTTT. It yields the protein CASSLSQGLNTEAFF.

The CDR3 reads CSAVAIYGYTF. In nucleotides, the CDR3 is TGCAGTGCAGTGGCCATATATGGCTACACCTTC. The J gene is TRBJ1-2, the V gene TRBV20-1; D remains unclear. The CDR3 loop spans 11 amino acids. Germline V lookup: CDR1 DFQATT, CDR2 SNEGSKA (reference sequence). With 6 bases removed from V and 5 bases from J, the gap between germline ends came to 10 bases.

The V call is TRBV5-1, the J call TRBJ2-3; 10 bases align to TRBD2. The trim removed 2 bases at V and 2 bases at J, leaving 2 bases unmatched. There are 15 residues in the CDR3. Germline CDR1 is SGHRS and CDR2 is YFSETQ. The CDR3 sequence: CASSFTSGDTDTQYF. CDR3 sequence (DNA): TGCGCCAGCAGCTTTACTAGCGGGGACACAGATACGCAGTATTTT.

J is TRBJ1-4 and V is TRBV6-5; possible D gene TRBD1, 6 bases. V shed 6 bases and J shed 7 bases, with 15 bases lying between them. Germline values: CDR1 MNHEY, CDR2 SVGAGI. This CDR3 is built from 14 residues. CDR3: CASRTDREGEKLFF. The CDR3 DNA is TGTGCCAGCAGAACGGACAGAGAAGGTGAAAAACTGTTTTTT.

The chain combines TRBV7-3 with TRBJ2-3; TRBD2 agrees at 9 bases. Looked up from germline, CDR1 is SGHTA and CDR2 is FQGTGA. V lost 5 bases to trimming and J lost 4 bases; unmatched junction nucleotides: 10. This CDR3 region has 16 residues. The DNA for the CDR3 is TGTGCCAGCAGCCCGATAGCGGGAGATTTGGCAGATACGCAGTATTTT. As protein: CASSPIAGDLADTQYF.

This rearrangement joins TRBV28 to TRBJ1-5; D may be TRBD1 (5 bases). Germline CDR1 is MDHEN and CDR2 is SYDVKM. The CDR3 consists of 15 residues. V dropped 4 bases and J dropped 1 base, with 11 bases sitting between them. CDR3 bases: TGTGCCAGCAGTTCCCTACAGGTGAGCAATCAGCCCCAGCATTTT. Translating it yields CASSSLQVSNQPQHF. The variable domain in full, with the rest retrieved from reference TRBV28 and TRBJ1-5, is DVKVTQSSRYLVKRTGEKVFLECVQDMDHENMFWYRQDPGLGLRLIYFSYDVKMKEKGDIPEGYSVSREKKERFSLILESASTNQTSMYLCASSSLQVSNQPQHFGDGTRLSIL.

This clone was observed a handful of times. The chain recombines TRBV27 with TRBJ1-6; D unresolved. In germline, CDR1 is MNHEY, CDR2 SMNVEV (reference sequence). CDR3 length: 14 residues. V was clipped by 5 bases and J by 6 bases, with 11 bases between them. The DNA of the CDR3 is TGTGCCAGCAGTAACCGGGAATCTAATTCACCCCTCCACTTT. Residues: CASSNRESNSPLHF.

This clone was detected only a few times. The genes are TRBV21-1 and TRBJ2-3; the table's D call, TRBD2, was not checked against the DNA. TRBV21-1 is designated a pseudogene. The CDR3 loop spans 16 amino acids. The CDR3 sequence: CASSNPPLAGTDTQYF. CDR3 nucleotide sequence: TGTGCCAGCAGCAATCCCCCACTAGCCGGGACAGATACGCAGTATTTT.

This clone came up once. In nucleotides, the CDR3 is TGTGCCAGCAGCGTAGCCGATACAAGTACCCAGTACTTC. This gives the protein CASSVADTSTQYF. The rearrangement joins TRBV9 to TRBJ2-5, with D uncertain. CDR1 SGDLS and CDR2 YYNGEE come from the germline V gene. V gave up 0 bases and J gave up 8 bases, with 11 bases separating them. The CDR3 runs 13 residues.

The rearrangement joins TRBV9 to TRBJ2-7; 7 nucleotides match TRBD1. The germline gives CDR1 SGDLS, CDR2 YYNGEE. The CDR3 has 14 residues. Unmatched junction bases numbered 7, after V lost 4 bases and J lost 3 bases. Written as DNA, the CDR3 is TGTGCCAGCAGCCCTCGGGACAGAAACTACGAGCAGTACTTC. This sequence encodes CASSPRDRNYEQYF.

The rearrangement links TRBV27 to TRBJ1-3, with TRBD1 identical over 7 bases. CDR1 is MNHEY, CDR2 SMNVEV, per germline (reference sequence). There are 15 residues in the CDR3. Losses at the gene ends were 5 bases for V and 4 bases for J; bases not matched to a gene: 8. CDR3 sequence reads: CASSPDRPPGNTIYF. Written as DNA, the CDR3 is TGTGCCAGCAGTCCGGACAGGCCGCCGGGAAACACCATATATTTT.

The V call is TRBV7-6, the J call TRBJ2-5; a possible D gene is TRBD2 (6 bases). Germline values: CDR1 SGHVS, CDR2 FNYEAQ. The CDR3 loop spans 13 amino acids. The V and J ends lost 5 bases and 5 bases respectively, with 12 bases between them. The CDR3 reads CASSRLVSETQYF. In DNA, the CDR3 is TGTGCCAGCAGCCGACTAGTCTCCGAGACCCAGTACTTC. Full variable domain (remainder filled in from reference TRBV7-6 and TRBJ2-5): GAGVSQSPRYKVTKRGQDVALRCDPISGHVSLYWYRQALGQGPEFLTYFNYEAQQDKSGLPNDRFSAERPEGSISTLTIQRTEQRDSAMYRCASSRLVSETQYFGPGTRLLVL.